The 26 T cell receptor beta chains presented below share a single source sample, sequenced in a study of response to subunit inactivated influenza vaccine. One entry per CDR3 protein, called by TCRdb with MiXCR from the RT-PCR reads. The sample carries 450,000 to 600,000 distinct CDR3 sequences, around 8% recorded once. The sample here was PBMCs from blood, taken roughly 24 months after vaccination. The receptors were gathered from a man in his fifties or sixties who received an inactivated influenza vaccine.

This clonotype came up many times. CDR3 protein: CASSPGQGAREQYF. Written as DNA, the CDR3 is TGTGCCAGCAGCCCTGGACAGGGGGCTCGTGAGCAGTACTTC. The gene calls are TRBV12-3 or TRBV12-4 and TRBJ2-7; TRBD1 aligns across 11 bases. This CDR3 has 14 residues. Trimming cost V 6 bases and J 7 bases; bases outside gene matches: 8.

V usage is TRBV27 and J usage is TRBJ2-7; 9 nucleotides line up with TRBD1. This CDR3 has 14 amino acids. The junction had 10 bases not matched to a gene; V was cut back by 8 bases and J by 5 bases. Looked up from germline, CDR1 is MNHEY and CDR2 is SMNVEV (reference sequence). The CDR3 DNA sequence: TGTGCCAGCGCTTTCAGGGACAGGGTCCACGAGCAGTACTTC. This gives the protein CASAFRDRVHEQYF.

This clonotype was seen a handful of times. The chain employs TRBV20-1 and TRBJ1-1, with unresolved D. The ends were cut back, 4 bases at V and 0 bases at J, with 12 bases in the middle. CDR1 and CDR2 from the germline V gene are DFQATT and SNEGSKA (reference sequence). The CDR3 has 14 amino acids. The CDR3 sequence is CSATVGGLNTEAFF. As DNA, the CDR3 is TGCAGTGCTACGGTGGGAGGCTTGAACACTGAAGCTTTCTTT.

Ten or more counts support this clonotype. This rearrangement joins TRBV12-3 or TRBV12-4 to TRBJ1-6; D not resolved. There are 13 residues in the CDR3. V lost 3 bases, J lost 7 bases, and 7 bases lay in between. DNA of the CDR3: TGTGCCAGCAGTTTCTATCCCAATTCACCCCTCCACTTT. As protein: CASSFYPNSPLHF.

The chain has TRBV28 and TRBJ1-2, with D maybe TRBD1 (6 bases). The germline V gene has CDR1 MDHEN and CDR2 SYDVKM. V was shortened by 2 bases and J by 7 bases, with 8 bases between the two germline ends. The CDR3 contains 12 residues. CDR3 sequence reads: CASSLQQGGYTF. The CDR3 DNA is TGTGCCAGCAGTTTACAACAGGGTGGCTACACCTTC.

This clonotype was seen repeatedly, ten times or more. This chain uses TRBV11-2 with TRBJ2-7; 7 nucleotides align to TRBD1. V was pared by 5 bases and J by 0 bases, with 7 bases of the junction left unmatched. The CDR3 covers 15 residues. Germline lookup yields CDR1 SGHAT and CDR2 FQNNGV. This CDR3 is CASSPRTGVSYEQYF. The CDR3 DNA is TGTGCCAGCAGCCCGCGGACAGGAGTCTCCTACGAGCAGTACTTC. Full variable domain (outside the CDR3, taken from reference TRBV11-2 and TRBJ2-7): EAGVAQSPRYKIIEKRQSVAFWCNPISGHATLYWYQQILGQGPKLLIQFQNNGVVDDSQLPKDRFSAERLKGVDSTLKIQPAKLEDSAVYLCASSPRTGVSYEQYFGPGTRLTVT.

This clonotype was seen many times. The CDR3 spells CASSPVGARESEAFF. CDR3 coding DNA: TGCGCCAGCAGCCCGGTGGGGGCTCGAGAGAGTGAAGCTTTCTTT. This chain uses TRBV5-1 with TRBJ1-1; D is perhaps TRBD1 (6 bases). V lost 4 bases and J 7 bases, leaving 20 bases between the germline ends. Germline CDR1 and CDR2: SGHRS and YFSETQ. The CDR3 extends over 15 amino acids.

This clonotype turned up a few times. V is TRBV29-1 and J is TRBJ2-5; 12 positions agree with TRBD1. The CDR3 spans 13 residues. Germline values: CDR1 SQVTM, CDR2 ANQGSEA. Trimming took 6 bases from V and 5 from J; bases not matched to a gene: 4. CDR3 sequence reads: CSVGDRGRETQYF. CDR3 DNA: TGCAGCGTGGGGGACAGGGGGCGGGAGACCCAGTACTTC.

J is TRBJ2-5 and V is TRBV7-2, with D possibly TRBD2 on 5 matching bases. The CDR3 spans 13 residues. V was pared by 1 base and J by 5 bases, with 8 bases between. Germline lookup yields CDR1 SGHTA and CDR2 FQGNSA. This chain's CDR3 is CASSLERVETQYF. CDR3 in DNA: TGTGCCAGCAGCTTAGAGAGGGTCGAGACCCAGTACTTC. Filled out from reference TRBV7-2 and TRBJ2-5, the complete variable domain reads GAGVSQSPSNKVTEKGKDVELRCDPISGHTALYWYRQSLGQGLEFLIYFQGNSAPDKSGLPSDRFSAERTGGSVSTLTIQRTQQEDSAVYLCASSLERVETQYFGPGTRLLVL.

The rearrangement links TRBV4-2 to TRBJ1-6; 7 nucleotides agree with TRBD1. Germline V CDR1 and CDR2: LGHNA, YNFKEQ. The CDR3 consists of 15 residues. V shed 4 bases, J shed 8 bases, and the junction held 8 bases outside the gene matches. The CDR3: CASSPSDRDDSPLHF. In nucleotides, the CDR3 is TGTGCCAGCAGCCCTTCCGACAGGGATGATTCACCCCTCCACTTT.

This clonotype was detected a few times. The gene calls are TRBV28 and TRBJ1-1; 9 bases line up with TRBD1. There are 17 residues in the CDR3. Looked up from germline, CDR1 is MDHEN and CDR2 is SYDVKM. The V gene end was trimmed by 0 bases and the J gene end by 0 bases; junction bases not matched to a gene: 5. CDR3 residues: CASSLWGDRVMNTEAFF. The CDR3 DNA reads as TGTGCCAGCAGTTTATGGGGGGACAGGGTCATGAACACTGAAGCTTTCTTT.

The chain uses TRBV4-3 and TRBJ2-1; 7 bases match TRBD2. The trim removed 0 bases at V and 3 bases at J, leaving 5 bases unmatched. CDR1 is LGHNA and CDR2 is YSLEER in the germline V gene. There are 16 residues in the CDR3. The CDR3 region has the DNA TGCGCCAGCAGCCAAGATTTCCTAGCGGACTACAATGAGCAGTTCTTC. This translates into CASSQDFLADYNEQFF.

This clonotype came up many times. CDR3 DNA: TGTGCCAGCACCAAAACCCGGACAGATCCCTACGAGCAGTACTTC. Its protein product is CASTKTRTDPYEQYF. The chain recombines TRBV6-2 or TRBV6-3 with TRBJ2-7; D might be TRBD1 (6 bases). This CDR3 is built from 15 residues. Germline assignment: CDR1 MNHEY and CDR2 SVGEGT. Trimming removed 7 bases at V and 2 bases at J, with 18 bases between.

This clonotype was seen repeatedly, ten times or more. The chain uses TRBV4-3 and TRBJ2-1; D remains ambiguous. The CDR3 loop spans 15 amino acids. Germline V gene lookup returns CDR1 LGHNA and CDR2 YSLEER. Trimming pared 2 bases from V and 0 bases from J, leaving 8 bases between. In DNA, the CDR3 is TGCGCCAGCAGCCAATTAGTAAGCTCCTACAATGAGCAGTTCTTC. Its translation is CASSQLVSSYNEQFF.

This clonotype was found a few times. The chain couples TRBV10-3 to TRBJ2-2, with 7 bases that match TRBD1. The V segment lost 6 bases and the J segment 4 bases; nucleotides outside the gene matches: 5. The germline gives CDR1 ENHRY, CDR2 SYGVKD. The length of the CDR3 is 14 residues. The chain's CDR3 is CAISRAGGTGELFF. CDR3 DNA: TGTGCCATCAGCCGAGCAGGGGGCACCGGGGAGCTGTTTTTT.

This clonotype showed up just a few times. The CDR3 spells CASSVGAVQETQYF. CDR3 DNA sequence: TGTGCCAGCAGCGTCGGGGCGGTCCAAGAGACCCAGTACTTC. The V and J genes are TRBV9 and TRBJ2-5, with D perhaps assigned TRBD1 or TRBD2 (5 bases each). The V end lost 2 bases, the J end lost 1 base, and 9 bases lay between the germline ends. Germline V gives CDR1 SGDLS, CDR2 YYNGEE. The CDR3 has 14 residues.

This clonotype was detected many times. The chain has TRBV5-1 and TRBJ1-4, with TRBD1 identical over 8 bases. The CDR3 is 15 residues long. Germline lookup yields CDR1 SGHRS and CDR2 YFSETQ. J gave up 2 bases and V 4 bases, and 4 bases lay outside the gene matches. The CDR3 reads CASSDRGRTNEKLFF. The CDR3, as DNA: TGCGCCAGCAGCGACAGGGGTCGGACTAATGAAAAACTGTTTTTT. Drawing the rest from reference TRBV5-1 and TRBJ1-4, the complete variable domain is KAGVTQTPRYLIKTRGQQVTLSCSPISGHRSVSWYQQTPGQGLQFLFEYFSETQRNKGNFPGRFSGRQFSNSRSEMNVSTLELGDSALYLCASSDRGRTNEKLFFGSGTQLSVL.

The genes are TRBV27 and TRBJ2-2, with 7 bases fitting TRBD2. The CDR3 spans 16 residues. Germline CDR1 reads MNHEY; CDR2 reads SMNVEV (reference sequence). The junction had 6 bases not matched to a gene; V was cut back by 5 bases and J by 0 bases. CDR3 coding DNA: TGTGCCAGCAGTCCACAAGGGAGGGCGAACACCGGGGAGCTGTTTTTT. Translation: CASSPQGRANTGELFF.

In its sample, this clonotype was seen a few times. This CDR3 is CAIRANRGQYF. For the CDR3, the DNA is TGTGCCATCAGGGCTAACAGGGGTCAGTACTTC. The chain employs TRBV10-3 and TRBJ2-7; 7 nucleotides match TRBD1. V lost 6 bases, J lost 10 bases, and 6 bases stayed unmatched. The CDR3 loop spans 11 amino acids. Germline V gene sequence: CDR1 ENHRY, CDR2 SYGVKD.

The chain uses TRBV4-3 and TRBJ2-2; possibly TRBD1 for D (5 bases). This CDR3 has 18 amino acids. Germline CDR1 is LGHNA and CDR2 is YSLEER. The V and J ends lost 1 base and 6 bases respectively, with 21 bases between them. CDR3 in amino acids: CASSQVGWTVRGSGELFF. CDR3 coding DNA: TGCGCCAGCAGCCAAGTGGGCTGGACGGTTAGGGGCTCCGGGGAGCTGTTTTTT.

In its sample, this clonotype was seen a few times. This sequence joins TRBV20-1 and TRBJ2-5; 9 nucleotides align to TRBD1. Trimming removed 6 bases from V and 5 bases from J; junction bases left unmatched: 7. Per germline, CDR1 DFQATT and CDR2 SNEGSKA (reference sequence). CDR3 length: 13 amino acids. CDR3 nucleotides: TGCAGTGCCCCGGGACAGGGCTTGGAGACCCAGTACTTC. It is translated as CSAPGQGLETQYF.

The J gene is TRBJ2-1, the V gene TRBV24-1, with TRBD2 as a possible D gene (5 bases). This CDR3 contains 16 residues. V lost 3 bases and J 7 bases, leaving 18 bases between the germline ends. The V gene's germline CDR1 is KGHDR and CDR2 SFDVKD. The CDR3 nucleotides are TGTGCCACCAGTGATCCACGGGAAGTGAATACGAATGAGCAGTTCTTC. Translating it yields CATSDPREVNTNEQFF.

The rearrangement joins TRBV7-2 to TRBJ2-3; TRBD1 matches 7 bases. J lost 0 bases, V lost 5 bases, and 5 bases had no gene match. CDR1 and CDR2 from the germline V gene are SGHTA and FQGNSA. The CDR3 runs 15 residues. CDR3 DNA sequence: TGTGCCAGCAGCCGGTCACAGGGGAGCACAGATACGCAGTATTTT. It translates to CASSRSQGSTDTQYF.

This clonotype was seen a few times. The rearrangement uses TRBV29-1 and TRBJ1-1; D uncertain. Trimming took off 4 bases at V and 4 bases at J, with 13 bases between the two ends. Germline loops: CDR1 SQVTM, CDR2 ANQGSEA. The CDR3 is 13 residues long. CDR3 protein: CSVGGGGSTEAFF. For the CDR3, the DNA is TGCAGCGTTGGGGGTGGCGGGAGCACTGAAGCTTTCTTT.

This clonotype has a handful of counts. This rearrangement joins TRBV5-6 to TRBJ2-1, with 11 bases aligning to TRBD1. CDR3 length: 15 residues. The germline gives CDR1 SGHDT, CDR2 YYEEEE. Germline trimming cut 3 bases from V and 4 bases from J; bases unmatched to any gene: 3. The CDR3 nucleotides are TGTGCCAGCAGCTGGGGACAGGGGGTGTACAATGAGCAGTTCTTC. Translating it yields CASSWGQGVYNEQFF. Looking up the rest from reference TRBV5-6 and TRBJ2-1 gives the full variable domain: DAGVTQSPTHLIKTRGQQVTLRCSPKSGHDTVSWYQQALGQGPQFIFQYYEEEERQRGNFPDRFSGHQFPNYSSELNVNALLLGDSALYLCASSWGQGVYNEQFFGPGTRLTVL.

J is TRBJ2-2 and V is TRBV4-2; no clear D. Germline V gives CDR1 LGHNA, CDR2 YNFKEQ. Trimming pared 4 bases from V and 1 base from J, leaving 10 bases between. The CDR3 runs 15 residues. For the CDR3, the DNA is TGTGCCAGCAGCCGAATGGACGGGAACACCGGGGAGCTGTTTTTT. Protein product: CASSRMDGNTGELFF.